Below are 30 T cell receptor beta chains sequenced from a single sample in a study of T cells in localized non-small cell lung cancer. Assay: immunoSEQ multiplex PCR; the TCRdb copy retains only in-frame clones and omits some. Here the sample spans about 46,000 clones, under 90% being singletons. The sequencing here drew on peripheral blood mononuclear cells, taken before any cancer treatment. These receptors came from a man aged 40 to 75 with stage III lung adenocarcinoma.

Only a few counts were recorded for this clone. The chain has TRBV29-1 and TRBJ2-1; the D is unclear. The CDR3 loop spans 14 amino acids. V was shortened by 4 bases and J by 1 base, with 11 bases between the two germline ends. Germline V CDR1 and CDR2: SQVTM, ANQGSEA. This CDR3 reads CSVAERESYNEQFF. DNA of the CDR3: TGCAGCGTTGCGGAGAGAGAATCCTACAATGAGCAGTTCTTC.

The genes are TRBV27 and TRBJ2-5; D might be TRBD1 (6 bases). The tail of the sequence fits TRBJ2-7 better, so the J call may be wrong. Germline assignment: CDR1 MNHEY and CDR2 SMNVEV (reference sequence). This CDR3 has 15 residues. This chain's CDR3 is CASGLDRQQVYEQYF. In DNA, the CDR3 is TGTGCCAGCGGCCTAGACAGGCAACAGGTCTACGAGCAGTACTTC.

The chain recombines TRBV13 with TRBJ2-3, with D hard to call. The CDR3 length is 15 residues. V gave up 4 bases and J gave up 6 bases, with 17 bases separating them. Germline V gene data show CDR1 as PRHDT and CDR2 as FYEKMQ (reference sequence). The CDR3: CASSSRASSTDTQYF. CDR3 in DNA: TGTGCCAGCAGCTCTCGGGCCTCGTCCACGGATACGCAGTATTTT.

DNA of the CDR3: TGTGCCAGCAGTGAGGAAGCCACCTACGAGCAGTACTTC. This gives the protein CASSEEATYEQYF. The chain is built from TRBV2 and TRBJ2-7, with D unclear. The CDR3 has 13 amino acids. Germline CDR1 SNHLY, CDR2 FYNNEI. Trimming took 3 bases from V and 2 from J, leaving 8 bases between them.

The chain is built from TRBV11-2 and TRBJ2-3; D call uncertain. The CDR3 contains 11 residues. Germline V gene data show CDR1 as SGHAT and CDR2 as FQNNGV. V lost 8 bases and J 4 bases, leaving 7 bases between the germline ends. The CDR3 DNA is TGTGCCAGCGGGTTGGCAGATACGCAGTATTTT. It encodes CASGLADTQYF.

The rearrangement uses TRBV15 and TRBJ2-2; tentatively, D is TRBD1 (6 bases). The CDR3 spans 17 residues. Between the trimmed V and J ends, which lost 0 bases and 2 bases, there was a span of 13 bases. Germline CDR1 and CDR2: LNHNV and YYDKDF (reference sequence). CDR3 nucleotide sequence: TGTGCCACCAGCAGAGACTTACAGGGTAAAAACACCGGGGAGCTGTTTTTT. It specifies CATSRDLQGKNTGELFF. Based on the CDR3 plus reference TRBV15 and TRBJ2-2, the full variable domain is DAMVIQNPRYQVTQFGKPVTLSCSQTLNHNVMYWYQQKSSQAPKLLFHYYDKDFNNEADTPDNFQSRRPNTSFCFLDIRSPGLGDTAMYLCATSRDLQGKNTGELFFGEGSRLTVL.

The chain uses TRBV9 and TRBJ2-7, with TRBD1 matching over 7 bases. This CDR3 contains 16 residues. The V segment lost 3 bases and the J segment 3 bases; nucleotides outside the gene matches: 12. Looked up from germline, CDR1 is SGDLS and CDR2 is YYNGEE. CDR3 bases: TGTGCCAGCAGCGCTTTAGACAGGGCGGCCTTCTACGAGCAGTACTTC. As protein: CASSALDRAAFYEQYF.

The genes are TRBV5-4 and TRBJ2-5, with TRBD1 identical over 10 bases. Germline V gene sequence: CDR1 SGHNT, CDR2 YYREEE (reference sequence). The CDR3 runs 15 residues. J gave up 1 base and V 0 bases, and 0 bases lay outside the gene matches. The CDR3 sequence is CASSLGTGGQETQYF. CDR3 coding DNA: TGTGCCAGCAGCTTGGGGACAGGGGGCCAAGAGACCCAGTACTTC.

Turning to this clone: A single base separates this from a much larger clone, so it may be a read error. This rearrangement joins TRBV6-1 to TRBJ2-3; TRBD2 matches 14 bases. CDR1 MNHNS and CDR2 SASEGT come from the germline V gene. With 3 bases clipped from V and 4 bases from J, the junction kept 0 bases outside the gene matches. The CDR3 is 15 amino acids. CDR3 DNA: TGTGCCAGCAGTGAGACTAGCGGGGGGGCAGATACGCAGTATTTT. It translates to CASSETSGGADTQYF.

This clone was recorded a few times. This sequence joins TRBV19 and TRBJ2-1, with D maybe TRBD1 (5 bases). Germline V CDR1 and CDR2: LNHDA, SQIVND (reference sequence). The CDR3 length is 14 residues. V was cut by 9 bases and J by 10 bases, with 22 bases left in between. The CDR3 spells CASDLGRGLGEQFF. The CDR3 coding sequence is TGTGCCAGCGACCTCGGTAGGGGCCTGGGCGAGCAGTTCTTC.

The chain links TRBV6-5 to TRBJ1-1; perhaps TRBD1 as D (5 bases). CDR1 and CDR2 (germline): MNHEY, SVGAGI. With 0 bases removed from V and 4 bases from J, the gap between germline ends came to 12 bases. The CDR3 loop spans 15 amino acids. CDR3 nucleotide sequence: TGTGCCAGCAGTTACTCCGTGGAGGGGACCACTGAAGCTTTCTTT. Encoded protein: CASSYSVEGTTEAFF.

This clone occurred once. At one of its ends the junction is not consistent with the germline gene, which may arise from a read error. V usage is TRBV7-9 and J usage is TRBJ2-3; D unresolved. This CDR3 has 11 amino acids. The V gene's germline CDR1 is SEHNR and CDR2 FQNEAQ (reference sequence). The CDR3 coding sequence is TGTGCCAGCAGCTCCCCAGACACGCAGTATTTT. Amino acid sequence: CASSSPDTQYF.

The chain employs TRBV4-1 and TRBJ2-2; TRBD1 is a possible D gene (7 bases). The V end was cut by 1 base, the J end by 7 bases, with 10 bases between. The CDR3 is 14 amino acids. CDR1 MGHRA and CDR2 YSYEKL come from the germline V gene. CDR3 residues: CASSQGRDSGELFF. For the CDR3, the DNA is TGCGCCAGCAGCCAAGGGAGGGACAGCGGGGAGCTGTTTTTT.

V is TRBV5-4 and J is TRBJ2-7; 7 positions agree with TRBD2. J lost 4 bases, V lost 4 bases, and 5 bases had no gene match. The CDR3 sequence is 13 residues long. Looked up from germline, CDR1 is SGHNT and CDR2 is YYREEE (reference sequence). CDR3 sequence reads: CASSRDYLYEQYF. The DNA for the CDR3 is TGTGCCAGCAGCCGGGACTACCTTTACGAGCAGTACTTC. The variable domain in full, with the rest retrieved from reference TRBV5-4 and TRBJ2-7, is ETGVTQSPTHLIKTRGQQVTLRCSSQSGHNTVSWYQQALGQGPQFIFQYYREEENGRGNFPPRFSGLQFPNYSSELNVNALELDDSALYLCASSRDYLYEQYFGPGTRLTVT.

The rearrangement joins TRBV14 to TRBJ2-1; a possible D gene is TRBD1 (6 bases). Germline CDR1 SGHDN, CDR2 FVKESK. This CDR3 is 18 amino acids long. V was shortened by 2 bases and J by 4 bases, with 21 bases between the two germline ends. CDR3 nucleotides: TGTGCCAGCAGCCAAAAGGCGGCAGGGGCATTGAAGTACAATGAGCAGTTCTTC. Translated: CASSQKAAGALKYNEQFF.

The rearrangement links TRBV19 to TRBJ2-2, with TRBD2 matching over 9 bases. Germline trimming cut 6 bases from V and 6 bases from J; bases unmatched to any gene: 5. The CDR3 is 14 residues long. From germline, CDR1 is LNHDA and CDR2 SQIVND (reference sequence). The CDR3 sequence is CASRASGVAGELFF. The CDR3 DNA follows: TGTGCCAGTAGAGCTAGCGGGGTCGCCGGGGAGCTGTTTTTT.

The chain employs TRBV6-1 and TRBJ1-2, with D hard to call. Per germline, CDR1 MNHNS and CDR2 SASEGT. The CDR3 totals 13 residues. The V end was cut by 6 bases, the J end by 4 bases, with 12 bases between. The CDR3 DNA sequence: TGTGCCAGCAGGTCCCGGGCCACCTATGGCTACACCTTC. Encoded protein: CASRSRATYGYTF.

The rearrangement links TRBV5-3 to TRBJ1-6; D is unclear. TRBV5-3 is sorted into the ORF group, with uncertain function. V was trimmed by 8 bases and J by 6 bases, leaving 15 bases between them. The CDR3 spans 14 residues. The CDR3 sequence is CASNRMGSNSPLHF. The CDR3 DNA follows: TGTGCCAGCAACCGAATGGGGAGTAATTCACCCCTCCACTTT.

The chain links TRBV7-2 to TRBJ2-1; TRBD2 is a possible D gene (6 bases). Deletions cut 5 bases from V and 9 bases from J, with 23 bases between. CDR1 SGHTA and CDR2 FQGNSA come from the germline V gene. CDR3 length equals 16 residues. In DNA, the CDR3 is TGTGCCAGCAGCCCCGTTGGTAGCGGCGCCTCTAGTGAGCAGTTCTTC. It codes for CASSPVGSGASSEQFF.

A few counts support this clone. The chain has TRBV10-1 and TRBJ2-5; D tentatively fits TRBD1 or TRBD2 (6 bases each). The CDR3 consists of 15 residues. Germline V CDR1 and CDR2: WNHNN, SYGVQD (reference sequence). V was clipped by 0 bases and J by 3 bases, with 11 bases between them. Here the CDR3 reads CASSESWGAEETQYF. The CDR3 region has the DNA TGCGCCAGCAGTGAGTCATGGGGGGCCGAAGAGACCCAGTACTTC.

The rearrangement joins TRBV4-2 to TRBJ2-1; weak D call: TRBD2 (6 bases). V lost 6 bases to trimming and J lost 7 bases, with 19 bases between them. Germline values: CDR1 LGHNA, CDR2 YNFKEQ. There are 15 residues in the CDR3. CDR3 coding DNA: TGTGCCAGCAGGCTACCTACCCCGGGGAGGAATGAGCAGTTCTTC. It codes for CASRLPTPGRNEQFF.

This chain joins TRBV15 and TRBJ2-5; TRBD2 aligns across 9 bases. The J call is uncertain, as TRBJ2-7 better fits the DNA end. Germline V gives CDR1 LNHNV, CDR2 YYDKDF (reference sequence). The length of the CDR3 is 16 residues. CDR3: CATSRSPFLAGYEQYF. As DNA, the CDR3 is TGTGCCACCAGCAGGTCCCCATTCCTAGCGGGGTACGAGCAGTACTTC.

This chain uses TRBV18 with TRBJ2-2, with D uncertain. The germline V gene encodes CDR1 KGHSH and CDR2 LQKENI. The CDR3 is 15 residues long. V lost 3 bases and J lost 0, with 8 bases in between. The CDR3 nucleotides are TGTGCCAGCTCACCCCAAAGCGCGAACACCGGGGAGCTGTTTTTT. It specifies CASSPQSANTGELFF.

This sequence joins TRBV5-6 and TRBJ2-5, with D uncertain. Germline V gives CDR1 SGHDT, CDR2 YYEEEE. The CDR3 spans 12 residues. V was cut by 0 bases and J by 5 bases, with 5 bases left in between. The DNA for the CDR3 is TGTGCCAGCAGCTTGGTGTACGAGACCCAGTACTTC. Translated, it gives CASSLVYETQYF.

The V gene is TRBV10-3, the J gene TRBJ2-5; TRBD2 is a possible D gene (7 bases). CDR3 size: 14 residues. Trimming left V 7 bases short and J 5 bases short, with 17 bases between. Per the germline V gene, CDR1 is ENHRY and CDR2 is SYGVKD. The CDR3: CAITGGGGFETQYF. In nucleotides, the CDR3 is TGTGCCATCACGGGGGGCGGTGGTTTTGAGACCCAGTACTTC.

This clone was recorded a few times. This chain connects TRBV29-1 to TRBJ2-2; 7 bases match TRBD2. CDR3 length equals 14 residues. The V segment lost 1 base and the J segment 4 bases; nucleotides outside the gene matches: 3. Germline values: CDR1 SQVTM, CDR2 ANQGSEA. Written as DNA, the CDR3 is TGCAGCGTTGAAGGACTAGCAGGCACCGGGGAGCTGTTTTTT. It codes for CSVEGLAGTGELFF.

This clone was counted a single time. J is TRBJ2-7 and V is TRBV4-2; 9 bases are a match to TRBD1. CDR1 and CDR2 from the germline V gene are LGHNA and YNFKEQ. Trimming at V came to 4 bases and at J to 5 bases, leaving 12 bases not matched to a gene. The CDR3 consists of 16 residues. CDR3 sequence reads: CASSPRPTGGRNEQYF. The CDR3 DNA follows: TGTGCCAGCAGCCCTAGACCCACAGGGGGCCGGAACGAGCAGTACTTC.

The DNA of the CDR3 is TGTGCCAGCAGTCTAGGTAGCGGGGGGGCCGGTGAGCAGTTCTTC. This sequence encodes CASSLGSGGAGEQFF. The chain links TRBV6-6 to TRBJ2-1, with 11 bases lining up with TRBD2. Germline V gene lookup returns CDR1 MNHNY and CDR2 SVGAGI (reference sequence). The junction had 9 bases not matched to a gene; V was cut back by 5 bases and J by 9 bases. The length of the CDR3 is 15 residues.

The V and J genes are TRBV6-5 and TRBJ1-6; weak D call: TRBD1 (6 bases). The V gene's germline CDR1 is MNHEY and CDR2 SVGAGI. V lost 4 bases to trimming and J lost 8 bases, with 9 bases between them. The CDR3 is 13 amino acids. The CDR3 protein is CASSWTEYSPLHF. Here the CDR3 DNA reads TGTGCCAGCAGTTGGACAGAGTATTCACCCCTCCACTTT.

This clone appeared once. The chain links TRBV5-1 to TRBJ2-2; TRBD1 matches 9 bases. The J segment lost 3 bases and the V segment lost 0 bases, leaving 0 bases of the junction unmatched. The CDR3 covers 15 residues. Per the germline V gene, CDR1 is SGHRS and CDR2 is YFSETQ. DNA for the CDR3: TGCGCCAGCAGCTTGGGGGACAGGGACACCGGGGAGCTGTTTTTT. It yields the protein CASSLGDRDTGELFF. Combining the CDR3 with reference TRBV5-1 and TRBJ2-2 gives the whole variable domain KAGVTQTPRYLIKTRGQQVTLSCSPISGHRSVSWYQQTPGQGLQFLFEYFSETQRNKGNFPGRFSGRQFSNSRSEMNVSTLELGDSALYLCASSLGDRDTGELFFGEGSRLTVL.